Listed here are 28 T cell receptor beta chains from one sample, sequenced in a study of Graves' ophthalmopathy and Graves' hyperthyroidism. The authors amplified TCR beta CDR3 regions from RNA transcripts. First-round RT-PCR relied on HTBI primers, and a second-round multiplex PCR came next. TCRdb itself ran the multiplex PCR reads through MiXCR, one entry per CDR3 protein. This table holds some 350,000 distinct CDR3 sequences, about a sixth found once. Material: peripheral blood. The receptor set was obtained from an adult woman with stable Graves' hyperthyroidism.

In this sample, this clonotype turned up many times. This chain joins TRBV20-1 and TRBJ1-5; D gene unclear. Deletions cut 3 bases from V and 0 bases from J, with 15 bases between. The CDR3 is 16 amino acids. Germline loops: CDR1 DFQATT, CDR2 SNEGSKA (reference sequence). The CDR3 bases are TGCAGTGCTAGGTCAAACGACGGCAATAGCAATCAGCCCCAGCATTTT. Its translation: CSARSNDGNSNQPQHF.

In this sample, this clonotype turned up many times. One base away lies a much larger clone, so this may be a sequencing read error. The chain carries TRBV7-9 and TRBJ2-7, with 8 bases fitting TRBD1. The V and J ends lost 4 bases and 5 bases, in that order; junction bases with no gene match: 7. Germline V gene sequence: CDR1 SEHNR, CDR2 FQNEAQ (reference sequence). The CDR3 consists of 14 residues. In nucleotides, the CDR3 is TGTGCCAGCAGCTCCTCCGAGACAGGGGACGAGCAGTACTTC. It yields the protein CASSSSETGDEQYF.

Many counts were recorded for this clonotype. The chain is built from TRBV29-1 and TRBJ1-1, with D unclear. V lost 6 bases, J lost 3 bases, and 8 bases lay in between. Germline values: CDR1 SQVTM, CDR2 ANQGSEA. CDR3 length equals 11 residues. The CDR3 is CSVPSYTEAFF. CDR3 sequence (DNA): TGCAGCGTACCCAGCTACACTGAAGCTTTCTTT. Full variable domain (remainder filled in from reference TRBV29-1 and TRBJ1-1): SAVISQKPSRDICQRGTSLTIQCQVDSQVTMMFWYRQQPGQSLTLIATANQGSEATYESGFVIDKFPISRPNLTFSTLTVSNMSPEDSSIYLCSVPSYTEAFFGQGTRLTVV.

This clonotype has at least ten counts. The rearrangement links TRBV11-2 to TRBJ1-1, with 7 bases lining up with TRBD1. Germline CDR1 reads SGHAT; CDR2 reads FQNNGV. V trimming: 0 bases; J trimming: 0 bases; junction bases outside the gene matches: 4. The CDR3 covers 16 residues. The CDR3 protein is CASSLEGGRVNTEAFF. Written as DNA, the CDR3 is TGTGCCAGCAGCTTAGAAGGGGGCAGGGTGAACACTGAAGCTTTCTTT. Together with reference TRBV11-2 and TRBJ1-1, the CDR3 gives the full variable domain: EAGVAQSPRYKIIEKRQSVAFWCNPISGHATLYWYQQILGQGPKLLIQFQNNGVVDDSQLPKDRFSAERLKGVDSTLKIQPAKLEDSAVYLCASSLEGGRVNTEAFFGQGTRLTVV.

This clonotype was counted a few times. The rearrangement uses TRBV20-1 and TRBJ2-2, with TRBD2 identical over 7 bases. The CDR3 consists of 17 residues. CDR1 is DFQATT, CDR2 SNEGSKA, per germline (reference sequence). J gave up 2 bases and V 3 bases, and 12 bases lay outside the gene matches. The CDR3 reads CSARPPLLASNTGELFF. In DNA, the CDR3 is TGCAGTGCTAGGCCGCCTTTACTAGCGAGTAACACCGGGGAGCTGTTTTTT.

This clonotype was seen more than once but under ten times. V usage is TRBV7-2 and J usage is TRBJ2-5, with 9 bases lining up with TRBD2. Germline V lookup: CDR1 SGHTA, CDR2 FQGNSA. The CDR3 sequence is 16 residues long. Unmatched junction bases numbered 8, after V lost 1 base and J lost 5 bases. The CDR3 DNA follows: TGTGCCAGCAGCTTAGGAGGGGTTAGCGGGAGCGAGACCCAGTACTTC. Its translation is CASSLGGVSGSETQYF.

In its sample, this clonotype was seen many times. The chain carries TRBV6-2 or TRBV6-3 and TRBJ1-5; no clear D gene. The CDR3 is made up of 16 amino acids. Germline V CDR1 and CDR2: MNHEY, SVGEGT. V lost 0 bases to trimming and J lost 3 bases, with 12 bases between them. The CDR3 nucleotides read TGTGCCAGCAGTTACTCGATGTTGAGGAACAATCAGCCCCAGCATTTT. This sequence encodes CASSYSMLRNNQPQHF.

This clonotype occurred many times. The chain has TRBV2 and TRBJ1-2; tentatively, D is TRBD1 (6 bases). The germline CDR1 and CDR2 sequences are SNHLY and FYNNEI. This CDR3 is 11 amino acids long. The V and J ends lost 11 bases and 8 bases respectively, with 15 bases between them. The DNA of the CDR3 is TGTGCCGGATCAGGGGTGAACGGCTACACCTTC. Its translation: CAGSGVNGYTF.

This clonotype appeared many times. The chain couples TRBV6-1 to TRBJ1-5; 9 bases fit TRBD1. Germline trimming cut 0 bases from V and 1 base from J; bases unmatched to any gene: 13. CDR3 length: 20 amino acids. Germline V gives CDR1 MNHNS, CDR2 SASEGT. DNA of the CDR3: TGTGCCAGCAGTGAAGCTCATGGTACAGGGGGCGTAGGAAGCAATCAGCCCCAGCATTTT. Amino acid sequence: CASSEAHGTGGVGSNQPQHF.

There are a few counts of this clonotype. The chain couples TRBV2 to TRBJ2-5; 10 bases map to TRBD2. With V trimmed by 8 bases and J by 5 bases, 11 bases remained unmatched. Germline assignment: CDR1 SNHLY and CDR2 FYNNEI. The CDR3 consists of 15 residues. CDR3 in DNA: TGTGCCAGCTCACGGAGGGCTAGCGGGAGTGAGACCCAGTACTTC. It codes for CASSRRASGSETQYF.

This clonotype was seen many times. The V gene is TRBV7-2, the J gene TRBJ1-1; the D gene is possibly TRBD1 (5 bases). This CDR3 is built from 15 residues. The germline CDR1 and CDR2 sequences are SGHTA and FQGNSA. V was cut by 0 bases and J by 4 bases, with 12 bases left in between. The CDR3 nucleotides are TGTGCCAGCAGCTTAGCAGGGACGGTAATCACTGAAGCTTTCTTT. Translated: CASSLAGTVITEAFF.

The chain employs TRBV6-1 and TRBJ1-1, with unresolved D. V dropped 0 bases and J dropped 0 bases, with 11 bases sitting between them. Per germline, CDR1 MNHNS and CDR2 SASEGT. The CDR3 consists of 16 residues. CDR3: CASSEALRQLNTEAFF. The DNA of the CDR3 is TGTGCCAGCAGTGAAGCGCTTCGGCAGTTGAACACTGAAGCTTTCTTT.

Many counts were recorded for this clonotype. The rearrangement links TRBV24-1 to TRBJ2-1; the D gene is possibly TRBD1 (7 bases). The germline V gene has CDR1 KGHDR and CDR2 SFDVKD. The CDR3 covers 17 residues. V lost 4 bases and J lost 4, with 19 bases in between. This CDR3 reads CATSDFPDRRGYNEQFF. The CDR3 nucleotides are TGTGCCACCAGTGACTTCCCGGACAGGAGGGGGTACAATGAGCAGTTCTTC.

In its sample, this clonotype was seen many times. This chain links TRBV2 with TRBJ2-4; 9 positions match TRBD1. The germline CDR1 and CDR2 sequences are SNHLY and FYNNEI. The ends lost 7 bases at V and 6 bases at J; junction bases unmatched: 4. This CDR3 is built from 13 residues. The CDR3 protein is CASNVDRGNIQYF. CDR3 DNA: TGTGCCAGCAATGTGGACAGGGGAAACATTCAGTACTTC.

This clonotype was observed many times. The chain carries TRBV6-4 and TRBJ1-6; 7 positions agree with TRBD1. Unmatched junction bases numbered 4, after V lost 6 bases and J lost 5 bases. CDR3 length equals 14 residues. Per the germline V gene, CDR1 is MRHNA and CDR2 is SNTAGT. CDR3 amino acids: CASSPDRDNSPLHF. The CDR3, as DNA: TGTGCCAGCAGCCCAGACAGGGATAATTCACCCCTCCACTTT.

This clonotype appeared many times. The chain uses TRBV28 and TRBJ1-2, with 8 nucleotides matching TRBD1. The V gene's germline CDR1 is MDHEN and CDR2 SYDVKM. V gave up 6 bases and J gave up 8 bases; unmatched junction bases: 11. The CDR3 contains 14 residues. The CDR3 sequence: CASRRGQATGGYTF. The CDR3 nucleotides read TGTGCCAGCAGGAGGGGACAGGCCACCGGGGGCTACACCTTC.

This clonotype has a single count. The chain links TRBV27 to TRBJ1-1, with D possibly being TRBD1 (6 bases). CDR3 length: 14 amino acids. Germline V gives CDR1 MNHEY, CDR2 SMNVEV (reference sequence). Trimming stripped 2 bases from V and 6 bases from J, with 13 bases between. As DNA, the CDR3 is TGTGCCAGCAGTTTAACCTTACAGGGTCCTGAAGCTTTCTTT. Its protein product is CASSLTLQGPEAFF.

This clonotype was seen at least ten times. The chain couples TRBV6-5 to TRBJ2-5; possibly TRBD2 for D (6 bases). V dropped 0 bases and J dropped 0 bases, with 8 bases sitting between them. This CDR3 has 15 amino acids. Germline V gives CDR1 MNHEY, CDR2 SVGAGI. This CDR3 reads CASSYSEGYQETQYF. CDR3 nucleotides: TGTGCCAGCAGTTACTCGGAGGGATACCAAGAGACCCAGTACTTC.

This clonotype was found a few times. This chain connects TRBV6-1 to TRBJ2-7; D could derive from TRBD1 or TRBD2 (6 bases each). Germline CDR1 and CDR2: MNHNS and SASEGT. The V end was cut by 6 bases, the J end by 6 bases, with 15 bases between. CDR3 length: 13 amino acids. CDR3 DNA: TGTGCCAGCAGAAGCTCAGGGGAGGCCGAGCAGTACTTC. Amino acid sequence: CASRSSGEAEQYF.

This clonotype was recorded many times. This clone may be a read error of a much larger clone one base away. The genes are TRBV28 and TRBJ1-2; D gene unclear. Germline CDR1 and CDR2: MDHEN and SYDVKM. The CDR3 runs to 15 residues. The CDR3 sequence: CAGSFRWANNYGYTF. The CDR3, as DNA: TGTGCCGGCAGTTTTCGGTGGGCAAATAACTATGGCTACACCTTC.

This clonotype was seen many times. V is TRBV12-3 or TRBV12-4 and J is TRBJ1-2; D not certain. This CDR3 has 14 amino acids. V lost 5 bases to trimming and J lost 6 bases, with 16 bases between them. The CDR3 region has the DNA TGTGCCAGCAGTCCCTCATTTTCCAAGAATGGCTACACCTTC. This codes for CASSPSFSKNGYTF.

This clonotype was observed at least ten times. The rearrangement links TRBV5-1 to TRBJ1-5; maybe TRBD1 (5 bases). The CDR3 has 15 amino acids. Trimming took off 0 bases at V and 4 bases at J, with 11 bases between the two ends. Per germline, CDR1 SGHRS and CDR2 YFSETQ. CDR3 sequence reads: CASSLEGEGNQPQHF. The CDR3 DNA is TGCGCCAGCAGCTTGGAAGGGGAGGGGAATCAGCCCCAGCATTTT.

Only a few counts were recorded for this clonotype. The genes are TRBV7-9 and TRBJ2-7, with TRBD1 identical over 10 bases. CDR1 is SEHNR and CDR2 is FQNEAQ in the germline V gene (reference sequence). The CDR3 totals 15 residues. The trim removed 4 bases at V and 2 bases at J, leaving 5 bases unmatched. The CDR3 sequence is CASSYGQGVTYEQYF. The CDR3 coding sequence is TGTGCCAGCAGCTACGGACAGGGGGTTACCTACGAGCAGTACTTC.

This clonotype occurred many times. This chain uses TRBV5-1 with TRBJ2-7, with 10 nucleotides matching TRBD1. In germline, CDR1 is SGHRS, CDR2 YFSETQ. Trimming cost V 1 base and J 2 bases; bases outside gene matches: 9. The CDR3 runs 17 residues. The CDR3 region has the DNA TGCGCCAGCAGCTTGATCCCTCCGGGACAGGGGACCTACGAGCAGTACTTC. The encoded protein is CASSLIPPGQGTYEQYF.

The genes are TRBV6-5 and TRBJ2-2, with D perhaps TRBD1 or TRBD2 (6 bases each). The CDR3 covers 15 residues. V was clipped by 2 bases and J by 6 bases, with 13 bases between them. Germline CDR1 reads MNHEY; CDR2 reads SVGAGI. For the CDR3, the DNA is TGTGCCAGCAGTTACGGGGCAGGGGAGGCCGGGGAGCTGTTTTTT. Translating gives CASSYGAGEAGELFF.

The chain combines TRBV7-9 with TRBJ1-1, with D uncertain. With 5 bases removed from V and 2 bases from J, the gap between germline ends came to 15 bases. CDR3 size: 15 residues. Germline loops: CDR1 SEHNR, CDR2 FQNEAQ (reference sequence). The CDR3 protein is CASSHLGGGNTEAFF. The CDR3 DNA sequence: TGTGCCAGCAGCCACCTCGGAGGAGGCAACACTGAAGCTTTCTTT. The full variable domain, rest sourced from reference TRBV7-9 and TRBJ1-1, is DTGVSQNPRHKITKRGQNVTFRCDPISEHNRLYWYRQTLGQGPEFLTYFQNEAQLEKSRLLSDRFSAERPKGSFSTLEIQRTEQGDSAMYLCASSHLGGGNTEAFFGQGTRLTVV.

For this clonotype: Germline is not matched at one junction end, which may reflect a read error. This chain links TRBV12-3 or TRBV12-4 with TRBJ2-4, with unresolved D. The CDR3 has 14 residues. Written as DNA, the CDR3 is TGTGCCAGCAGTTTAGGGGTATACAAAAACATTAAGTACTTC. Residues: CASSLGVYKNIKYF.

This clonotype has ten or more counts. This sequence joins TRBV20-1 and TRBJ2-6; a weak D match, TRBD2 (6 bases). The CDR3 loop spans 18 amino acids. Trimming stripped 0 bases from V and 1 base from J, with 16 bases between. Germline CDR1 DFQATT, CDR2 SNEGSKA (reference sequence). CDR3 protein: CSARDPGRRGSGANVLTF. The CDR3 DNA is TGCAGTGCTAGAGATCCAGGGAGGAGGGGTTCTGGGGCCAACGTCCTGACTTTC.